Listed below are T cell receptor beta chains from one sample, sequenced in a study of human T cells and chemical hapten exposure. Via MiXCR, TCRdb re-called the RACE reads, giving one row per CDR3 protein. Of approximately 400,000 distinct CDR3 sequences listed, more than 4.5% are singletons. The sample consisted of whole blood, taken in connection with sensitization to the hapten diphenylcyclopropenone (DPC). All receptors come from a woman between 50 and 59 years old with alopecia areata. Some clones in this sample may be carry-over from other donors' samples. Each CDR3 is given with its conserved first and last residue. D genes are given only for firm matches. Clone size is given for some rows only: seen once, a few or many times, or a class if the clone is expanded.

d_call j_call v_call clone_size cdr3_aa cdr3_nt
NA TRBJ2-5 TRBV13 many CASSLGRVQGTQYF TGTGCCAGCAGCTTAGGGCGAGTTCAAGGCACCCAGTACTTC
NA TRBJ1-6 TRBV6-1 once CASSSRASGNSPLHF TGTGCCAGCAGTTCCCGGGCCTCCGGTAATTCACCCCTCCACTTT
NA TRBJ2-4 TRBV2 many CASSGGRGMEGFKNIQYF TGTGCCAGCAGTGGTGGCAGGGGGATGGAGGGTTTCAAAAACATTCAGTACTTC
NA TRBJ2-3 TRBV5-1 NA CASSFPDSPTDTQYF TGCGCCAGCAGCTTCCCGGACAGCCCCACAGATACGCAGTATTTT
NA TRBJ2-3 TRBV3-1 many CASSQDWRTSTDTQYF TGTGCCAGCAGCCAAGATTGGAGGACTAGCACAGATACGCAGTATTTT
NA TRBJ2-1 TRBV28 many CATRDNEQFF TGTGCCACCAGGGACAATGAGCAGTTCTTC
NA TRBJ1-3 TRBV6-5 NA CASSRDAHSGNTIYF TGTGCCAGCAGCCGGGACGCTCACTCTGGAAACACCATATATTTT
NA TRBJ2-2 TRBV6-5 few CAGREGVDTGELFF TGTGCCGGGCGCGAGGGGGTGGACACCGGGGAGCTGTTTTTT
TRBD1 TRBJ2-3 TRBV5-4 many CASRGTASTDTQYF TGTGCCAGCAGGGGGACAGCTAGCACAGATACGCAGTATTTT
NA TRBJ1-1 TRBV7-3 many CASSLTSGDTEAFF TGTGCCAGCAGCTTAACAAGTGGAGACACTGAAGCTTTCTTT
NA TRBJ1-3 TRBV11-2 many CASSSRDNTIYF TGTGCCAGCAGCTCCCGGGACAACACCATATATTTT
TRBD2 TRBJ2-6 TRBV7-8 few CASSIVAGAPSGANVLTF TGTGCCAGCAGCATCGTAGCGGGAGCCCCCTCTGGGGCCAACGTCCTGACTTTC
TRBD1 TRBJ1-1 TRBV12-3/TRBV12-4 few CASSLYRTGTNTEAFF TGTGCCAGCAGTTTATACAGGACAGGAACGAACACTGAAGCTTTCTTT
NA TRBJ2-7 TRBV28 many CASSYPLGLEQYF TGTGCCAGCAGTTACCCGTTAGGGCTCGAGCAGTACTTC
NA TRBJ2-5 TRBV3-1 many CASSQERFVGAQYF TGTGCCAGCAGCCAAGAAAGGTTTGTGGGGGCCCAGTACTTC
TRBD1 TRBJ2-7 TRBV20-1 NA CSANRGQNEQYF TGCAGTGCAAACAGGGGGCAGAACGAGCAGTACTTC
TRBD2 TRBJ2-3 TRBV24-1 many CATSDPILAVFTQYF TGTGCCACCAGTGATCCCATACTAGCGGTTTTTACGCAGTATTTT
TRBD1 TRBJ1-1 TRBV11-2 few CASSFKRGTGGYNTEAFF TGTGCCAGCAGCTTTAAAAGGGGAACAGGGGGATATAACACTGAAGCTTTCTTT
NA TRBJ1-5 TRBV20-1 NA CSAVLSRGEGNQPQHF TGCAGTGCTGTCCTTTCCAGGGGAGAGGGCAATCAGCCCCAGCATTTT
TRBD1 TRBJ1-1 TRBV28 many CASSPIDRVDTEAFF TGTGCCAGCAGCCCCATCGACAGGGTGGACACTGAAGCTTTCTTT
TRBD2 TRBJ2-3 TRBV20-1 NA CSAGGTSGPTDTQYF TGCAGTGCTGGGGGGACTAGCGGACCCACAGATACGCAGTATTTT
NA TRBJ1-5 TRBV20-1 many CSARDRSAAQHF TGCAGTGCTAGGGACAGATCCGCAGCCCAGCATTTT
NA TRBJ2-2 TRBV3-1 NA CASSQERVEGIGELFF TGTGCCAGCAGCCAAGAGAGGGTGGAGGGAATCGGGGAGCTGTTTTTT
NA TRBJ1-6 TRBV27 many CASSITGTSVPLHF TGTGCCAGCAGCATAACCGGGACTTCGGTACCCCTCCACTTT
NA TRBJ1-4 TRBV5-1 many CASSRPDFGDEKLFF TGCGCCAGCAGCCGCCCGGACTTTGGAGATGAAAAACTGTTTTTT
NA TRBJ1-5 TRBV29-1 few CSVGGAHSNQPQHF TGCAGCGTGGGGGGGGCCCATAGCAATCAGCCCCAGCATTTT
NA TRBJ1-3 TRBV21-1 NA CASSARQGRAGNTIYF TGTGCCAGCAGCGCCCGACAGGGAAGGGCCGGAAACACCATATATTTT
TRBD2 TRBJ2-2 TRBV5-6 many CASRTSGGNTGELFF TGTGCCAGCAGGACTAGCGGGGGAAACACCGGGGAGCTGTTTTTT
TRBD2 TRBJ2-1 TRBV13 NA CASSSQLLRLAGRNNEQFF TGTGCCAGCAGCTCTCAACTGTTACGACTAGCGGGGAGAAACAATGAGCAGTTCTTC
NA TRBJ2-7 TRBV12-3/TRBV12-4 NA CASTPTPGDEQYF TGTGCCAGCACCCCTACCCCGGGCGACGAGCAGTACTTC
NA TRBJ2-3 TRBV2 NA CASSEARNMADTQYF TGTGCCAGCAGTGAAGCACGGAACATGGCTGATACGCAGTATTTT
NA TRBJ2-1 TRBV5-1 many CASSRGLPGSGKSYNEQFF TGCGCCAGCAGCAGGGGGCTCCCTGGTAGCGGGAAATCCTACAATGAGCAGTTCTTC
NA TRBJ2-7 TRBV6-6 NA CASSLRAGRVYEQYF TGTGCCAGCAGCCTCAGGGCAGGCCGCGTCTACGAGCAGTACTTC